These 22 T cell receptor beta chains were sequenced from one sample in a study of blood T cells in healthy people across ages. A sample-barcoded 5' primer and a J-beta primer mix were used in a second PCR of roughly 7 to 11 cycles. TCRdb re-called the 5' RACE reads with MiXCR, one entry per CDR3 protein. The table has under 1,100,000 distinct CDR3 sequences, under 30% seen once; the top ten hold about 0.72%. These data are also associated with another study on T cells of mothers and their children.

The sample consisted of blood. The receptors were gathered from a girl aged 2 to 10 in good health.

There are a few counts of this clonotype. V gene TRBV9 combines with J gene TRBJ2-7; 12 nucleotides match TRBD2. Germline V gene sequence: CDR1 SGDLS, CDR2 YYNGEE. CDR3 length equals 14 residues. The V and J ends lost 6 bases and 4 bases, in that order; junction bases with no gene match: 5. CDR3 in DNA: TGTGCCAGCAACCCAGGACTAGCGGGGTACGAGCAGTACTTC. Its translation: CASNPGLAGYEQYF.

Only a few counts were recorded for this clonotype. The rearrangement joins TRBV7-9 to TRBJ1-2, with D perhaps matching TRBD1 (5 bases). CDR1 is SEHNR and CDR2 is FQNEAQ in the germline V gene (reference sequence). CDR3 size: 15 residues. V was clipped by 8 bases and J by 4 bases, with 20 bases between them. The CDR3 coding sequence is TGTGCCAGCGGATCAATAATAGGGGAGCCCTATGGCTACACCTTC. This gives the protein CASGSIIGEPYGYTF.

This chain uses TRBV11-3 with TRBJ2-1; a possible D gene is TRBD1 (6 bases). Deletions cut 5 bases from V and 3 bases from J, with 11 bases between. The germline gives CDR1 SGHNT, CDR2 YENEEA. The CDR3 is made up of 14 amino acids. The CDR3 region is CASSEQGFYNEQFF. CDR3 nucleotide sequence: TGTGCCAGCAGCGAACAGGGCTTCTACAATGAGCAGTTCTTC. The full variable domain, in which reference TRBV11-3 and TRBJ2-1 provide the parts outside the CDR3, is EAGVVQSPRYKIIEKKQPVAFWCNPISGHNTLYWYLQNLGQGPELLIRYENEEAVDDSQLPKDRFSAERLKGVDSTLKIQPAELGDSAVYLCASSEQGFYNEQFFGPGTRLTVL.

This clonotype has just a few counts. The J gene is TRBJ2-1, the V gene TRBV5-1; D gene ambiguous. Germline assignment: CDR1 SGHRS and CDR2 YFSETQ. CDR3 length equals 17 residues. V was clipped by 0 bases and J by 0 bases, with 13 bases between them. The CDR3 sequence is CASSLDPGVNSYNEQFF. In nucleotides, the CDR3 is TGCGCCAGCAGCTTGGACCCAGGCGTTAACTCCTACAATGAGCAGTTCTTC.

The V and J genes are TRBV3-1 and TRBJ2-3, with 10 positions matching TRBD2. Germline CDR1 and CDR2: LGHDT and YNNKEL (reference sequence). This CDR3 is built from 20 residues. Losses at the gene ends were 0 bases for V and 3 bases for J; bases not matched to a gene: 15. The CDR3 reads CASSQDERGGGLFGTDTQYF. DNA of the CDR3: TGTGCCAGCAGCCAAGATGAGCGGGGGGGCGGTTTATTCGGAACAGATACGCAGTATTTT.

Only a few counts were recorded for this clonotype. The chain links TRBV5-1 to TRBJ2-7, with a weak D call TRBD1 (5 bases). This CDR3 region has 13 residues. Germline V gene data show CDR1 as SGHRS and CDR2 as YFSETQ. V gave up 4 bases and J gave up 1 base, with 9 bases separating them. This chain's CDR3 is CASSIQASYEQYF. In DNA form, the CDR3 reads TGCGCCAGCAGCATACAGGCTTCCTACGAGCAGTACTTC.

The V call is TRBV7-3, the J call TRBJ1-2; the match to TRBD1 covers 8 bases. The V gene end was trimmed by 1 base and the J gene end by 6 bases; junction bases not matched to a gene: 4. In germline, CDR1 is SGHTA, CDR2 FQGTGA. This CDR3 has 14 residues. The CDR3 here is CASSLMDRVDGYTF. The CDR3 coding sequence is TGTGCCAGCAGCTTAATGGACAGGGTTGATGGCTACACCTTC. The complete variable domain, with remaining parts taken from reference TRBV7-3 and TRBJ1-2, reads GAGVSQTPSNKVTEKGKYVELRCDPISGHTALYWYRQSLGQGPEFLIYFQGTGAADDSGLPNDRFFAVRPEGSVSTLKIQRTERGDSAVYLCASSLMDRVDGYTFGSGTRLTVV.

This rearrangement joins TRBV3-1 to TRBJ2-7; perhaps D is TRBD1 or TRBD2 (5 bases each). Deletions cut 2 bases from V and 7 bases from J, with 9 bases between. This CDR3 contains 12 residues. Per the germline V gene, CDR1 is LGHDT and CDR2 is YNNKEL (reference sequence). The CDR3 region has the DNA TGTGCCAGCAGCCAAATCAGGGAGGAGCAGTACTTC. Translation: CASSQIREEQYF.

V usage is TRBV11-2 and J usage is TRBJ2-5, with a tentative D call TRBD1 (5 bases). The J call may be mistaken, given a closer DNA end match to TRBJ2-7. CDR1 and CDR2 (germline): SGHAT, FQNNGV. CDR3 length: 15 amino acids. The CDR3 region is CASSLIRQGGYEQYF. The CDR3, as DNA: TGTGCCAGCAGCTTAATTCGGCAGGGTGGTTACGAGCAGTACTTC.

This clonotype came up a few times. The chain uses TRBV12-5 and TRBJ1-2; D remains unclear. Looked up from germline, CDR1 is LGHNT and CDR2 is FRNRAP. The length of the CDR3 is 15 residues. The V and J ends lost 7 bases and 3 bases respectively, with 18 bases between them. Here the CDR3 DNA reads TGTGCTAGTGCCACCGTCGGTGGTCTCGACTATGGCTACACCTTC. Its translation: CASATVGGLDYGYTF. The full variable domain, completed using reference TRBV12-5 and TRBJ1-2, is DARVTQTPRHKVTEMGQEVTMRCQPILGHNTVFWYRQTMMQGLELLAYFRNRAPLDDSGMPKDRFSAEMPDATLATLKIQPSEPRDSAVYFCASATVGGLDYGYTFGSGTRLTVV.

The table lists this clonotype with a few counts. The CDR3 DNA reads TGCAGCGTTCAACAGGGAGATGATGGCTACACCTTC. Protein product: CSVQQGDDGYTF. J is TRBJ1-2 and V is TRBV29-1, with D maybe TRBD1 (6 bases). The V end lost 5 bases, the J end lost 6 bases, and 13 bases lay between the germline ends. There are 12 residues in the CDR3. Germline loops: CDR1 SQVTM, CDR2 ANQGSEA.

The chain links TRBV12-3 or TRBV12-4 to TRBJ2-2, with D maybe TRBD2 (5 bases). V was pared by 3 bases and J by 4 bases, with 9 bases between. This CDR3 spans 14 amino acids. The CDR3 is CASSFSVGTGELFF. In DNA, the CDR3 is TGTGCCAGCAGTTTTAGCGTTGGCACCGGGGAGCTGTTTTTT.

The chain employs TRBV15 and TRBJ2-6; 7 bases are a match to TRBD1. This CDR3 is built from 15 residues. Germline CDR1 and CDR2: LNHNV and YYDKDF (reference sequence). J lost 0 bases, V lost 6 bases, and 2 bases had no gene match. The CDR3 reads CATRTGYSGANVLTF. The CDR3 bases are TGTGCCACCAGGACAGGGTACTCTGGGGCCAACGTCCTGACTTTC.

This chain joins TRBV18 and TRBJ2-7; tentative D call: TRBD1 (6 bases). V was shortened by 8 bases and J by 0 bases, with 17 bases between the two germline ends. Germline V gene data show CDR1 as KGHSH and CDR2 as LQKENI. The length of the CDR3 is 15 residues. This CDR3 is CASTQGTNPSYEQYF. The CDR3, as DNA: TGTGCCAGCACACAGGGAACAAACCCCTCCTACGAGCAGTACTTC.

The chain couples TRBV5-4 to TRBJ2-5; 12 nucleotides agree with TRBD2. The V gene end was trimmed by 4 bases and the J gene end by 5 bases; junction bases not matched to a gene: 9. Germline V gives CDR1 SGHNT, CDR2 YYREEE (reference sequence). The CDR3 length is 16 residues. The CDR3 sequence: CASSPATSGRRETQYF. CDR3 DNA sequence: TGTGCCAGCAGCCCTGCGACTAGCGGGAGAAGGGAGACCCAGTACTTC.

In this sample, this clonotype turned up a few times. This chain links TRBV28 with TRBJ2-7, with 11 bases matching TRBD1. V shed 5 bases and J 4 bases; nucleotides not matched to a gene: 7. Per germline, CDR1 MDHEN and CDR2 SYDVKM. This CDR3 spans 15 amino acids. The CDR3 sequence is CASSLQGTGGYEQYF. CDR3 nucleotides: TGTGCCAGCAGTCTTCAGGGGACAGGGGGATACGAGCAGTACTTC.

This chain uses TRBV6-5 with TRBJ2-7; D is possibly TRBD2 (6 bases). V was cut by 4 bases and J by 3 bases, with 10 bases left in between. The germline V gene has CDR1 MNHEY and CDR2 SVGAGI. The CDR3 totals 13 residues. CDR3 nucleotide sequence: TGTGCCAGCAGTTGGGGAGGCCTCTACGAGCAGTACTTC. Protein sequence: CASSWGGLYEQYF.

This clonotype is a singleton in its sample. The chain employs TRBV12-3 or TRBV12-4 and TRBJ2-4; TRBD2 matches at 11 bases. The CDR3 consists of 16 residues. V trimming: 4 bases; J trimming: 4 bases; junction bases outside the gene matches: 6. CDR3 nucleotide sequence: TGTGCCAGCAGTTCCTGGACTAGCGGGTTGAAAAACATTCAGTACTTC. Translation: CASSSWTSGLKNIQYF.

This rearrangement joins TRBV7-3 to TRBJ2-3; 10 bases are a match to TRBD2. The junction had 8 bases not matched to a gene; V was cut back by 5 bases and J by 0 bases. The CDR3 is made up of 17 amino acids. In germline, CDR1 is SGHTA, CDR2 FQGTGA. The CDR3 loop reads CASSPRTSGASTDTQYF. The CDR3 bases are TGTGCCAGCAGCCCGCGGACTAGCGGAGCGAGCACAGATACGCAGTATTTT.

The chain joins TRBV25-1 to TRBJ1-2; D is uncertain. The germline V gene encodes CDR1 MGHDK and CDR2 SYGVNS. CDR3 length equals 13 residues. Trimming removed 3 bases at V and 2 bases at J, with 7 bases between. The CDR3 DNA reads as TGTGCCAGCAGTGAGAAGGCGAACTATGGCTACACCTTC. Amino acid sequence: CASSEKANYGYTF.

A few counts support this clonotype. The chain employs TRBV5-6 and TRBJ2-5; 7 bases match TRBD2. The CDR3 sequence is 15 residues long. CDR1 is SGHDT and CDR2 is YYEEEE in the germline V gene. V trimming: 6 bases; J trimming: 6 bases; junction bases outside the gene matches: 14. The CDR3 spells CASNIWGGTRKTQYF. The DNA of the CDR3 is TGTGCCAGCAATATCTGGGGGGGTACAAGAAAGACCCAGTACTTC.

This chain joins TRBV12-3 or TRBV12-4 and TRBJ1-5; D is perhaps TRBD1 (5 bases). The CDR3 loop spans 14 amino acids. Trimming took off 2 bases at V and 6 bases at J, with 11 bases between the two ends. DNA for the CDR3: TGTGCCAGCAGTTTAAAAGGGGAGGCTCAGCCCCAGCATTTT. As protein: CASSLKGEAQPQHF.